The 27 T cell receptor beta chains in this list originate from one sample, sequenced in a study of blood T cell repertoires in COVID-19. Using immunoSEQ multiplex PCR, the repertoire was profiled, and TCRdb retains in-frame clones only, with some absent. Of 60,000 to 65,000 clones listed, 65% to 80% were seen once; the top ten hold approximately 5.3%. Specimen: peripheral blood. These receptor sequences come from a human donor in a cohort sampled during active COVID-19.

The V gene is TRBV9, the J gene TRBJ2-2; the D gene is possibly TRBD2 (6 bases). V was cut by 2 bases and J by 2 bases, with 10 bases left in between. The CDR3 covers 15 residues. The V gene's germline CDR1 is SGDLS and CDR2 YYNGEE. CDR3 in amino acids: CASSVRDLNTGELFF. The DNA of the CDR3 is TGTGCCAGCAGCGTGCGGGACTTAAACACCGGGGAGCTGTTTTTT.

The V and J genes are TRBV5-4 and TRBJ2-5, with D perhaps matching TRBD2 (5 bases). Trimming stripped 0 bases from V and 5 bases from J, with 11 bases between. The germline V gene has CDR1 SGHNT and CDR2 YYREEE (reference sequence). The CDR3 contains 14 residues. CDR3 protein: CASSLVKERETQYF. The CDR3, as DNA: TGTGCCAGCAGCTTGGTAAAGGAGCGGGAGACCCAGTACTTC. Together with reference TRBV5-4 and TRBJ2-5, the CDR3 gives the full variable domain: ETGVTQSPTHLIKTRGQQVTLRCSSQSGHNTVSWYQQALGQGPQFIFQYYREEENGRGNFPPRFSGLQFPNYSSELNVNALELDDSALYLCASSLVKERETQYFGPGTRLLVL.

This clone has a single count. The chain couples TRBV18 to TRBJ1-4; TRBD1 matches 9 bases. The V and J ends lost 6 bases and 5 bases, in that order; junction bases with no gene match: 4. The CDR3 is 14 residues long. The germline V gene encodes CDR1 KGHSH and CDR2 LQKENI. CDR3 in amino acids: CASSYRGQNEKLFF. CDR3 in DNA: TGTGCCAGCTCGTACAGGGGGCAGAATGAAAAACTGTTTTTT.

The chain is built from TRBV20-1 and TRBJ2-5, with D tentatively TRBD1 (6 bases). The CDR3 totals 11 residues. From germline, CDR1 is DFQATT and CDR2 SNEGSKA (reference sequence). Trimming took 4 bases from V and 3 from J, leaving 6 bases between them. CDR3 sequence reads: CSANREETQYF. For the CDR3, the DNA is TGCAGTGCTAACAGGGAAGAGACCCAGTACTTC.

This chain uses TRBV5-4 with TRBJ2-7; D is perhaps TRBD1 (6 bases). The CDR3 has 14 amino acids. V was clipped by 1 base and J by 4 bases, with 12 bases between them. Germline CDR1 reads SGHNT; CDR2 reads YYREEE (reference sequence). The CDR3 protein is CASSLWGPEYEQYF. CDR3 DNA: TGTGCCAGCAGCTTGTGGGGGCCGGAGTACGAGCAGTACTTC. The full variable domain, in which reference TRBV5-4 and TRBJ2-7 provide the parts outside the CDR3, is ETGVTQSPTHLIKTRGQQVTLRCSSQSGHNTVSWYQQALGQGPQFIFQYYREEENGRGNFPPRFSGLQFPNYSSELNVNALELDDSALYLCASSLWGPEYEQYFGPGTRLTVT.

The chain has TRBV5-6 and TRBJ1-1, with 7 bases fitting TRBD1. Germline trimming cut 2 bases from V and 4 bases from J; bases unmatched to any gene: 8. The CDR3 length is 15 residues. CDR1 is SGHDT, CDR2 YYEEEE, per germline. The CDR3 DNA reads TGTGCCAGCAGCTTACGACAGGGTAAGGGCACTGAAGCTTTCTTT. Its translation: CASSLRQGKGTEAFF.

The V gene is TRBV9, the J gene TRBJ2-1; 9 bases match TRBD2. The CDR3 has 16 amino acids. Germline assignment: CDR1 SGDLS and CDR2 YYNGEE. V was clipped by 0 bases and J by 9 bases; unmatched bases: 10. CDR3 residues: CASSVAFGRGGLEQFF. The CDR3 DNA follows: TGTGCCAGCAGCGTAGCTTTTGGGCGGGGGGGTCTTGAGCAGTTCTTC.

This clone was seen just once. This rearrangement joins TRBV30 to TRBJ1-5; 8 bases align to TRBD1. Per the germline V gene, CDR1 is GTSNPN and CDR2 is SVGIG (reference sequence). J lost 4 bases, V lost 5 bases, and 10 bases had no gene match. The CDR3 covers 15 residues. The CDR3 is CAWCPGTGVNQPQHF. CDR3 sequence (DNA): TGTGCCTGGTGCCCCGGGACAGGAGTAAATCAGCCCCAGCATTTT.

This sequence joins TRBV24-1 and TRBJ2-3; D is possibly TRBD1 (6 bases). CDR3 length: 13 amino acids. Germline loops: CDR1 KGHDR, CDR2 SFDVKD. Trimming shortened V by 7 bases and J by 3 bases, and 10 bases separated the two germline ends. This CDR3 is CATSLQGTDTQYF. The CDR3 DNA reads TGTGCCACCAGCCTACAGGGTACAGATACGCAGTATTTT.

The CDR3 DNA reads TGTGCCTGGAGTTGGCAGAAAAACATTCAGTACTTC. Its protein is CAWSWQKNIQYF. The gene calls are TRBV30 and TRBJ2-4; D is uncertain. V was trimmed by 2 bases and J by 4 bases, leaving 6 bases between them. Germline values: CDR1 GTSNPN, CDR2 SVGIG (reference sequence). The CDR3 length is 12 residues.

The chain couples TRBV9 to TRBJ2-7; 8 nucleotides match TRBD2. In germline, CDR1 is SGDLS, CDR2 YYNGEE. The CDR3 covers 15 residues. The J segment lost 5 bases and the V segment lost 4 bases, leaving 11 bases of the junction unmatched. The DNA for the CDR3 is TGTGCCAGCAGCCTTATTACTAGCGGCAGTAACGAGCAGTACTTC. It specifies CASSLITSGSNEQYF.

This clone was seen many times. The V gene is TRBV6-6, the J gene TRBJ1-5; D possibly corresponds to TRBD1 (6 bases). CDR1 and CDR2 from the germline V gene are MNHNY and SVGAGI (reference sequence). The CDR3 consists of 16 residues. V lost 1 base to trimming and J lost 4 bases, with 14 bases between them. CDR3 in amino acids: CASSYYGQLQNQPQHF. CDR3 coding DNA: TGTGCCAGCAGTTACTATGGACAGCTTCAAAATCAGCCCCAGCATTTT.

The rearrangement links TRBV5-4 to TRBJ2-5, with D possibly matching TRBD2 (5 bases). The V end was cut by 4 bases, the J end by 1 base, with 17 bases between. Germline V gene data show CDR1 as SGHNT and CDR2 as YYREEE (reference sequence). This CDR3 contains 16 residues. The CDR3 here is CASSGEVRGPQETQYF. The CDR3 DNA reads as TGTGCCAGCAGCGGCGAGGTTCGAGGGCCCCAAGAGACCCAGTACTTC. Supplemented by reference TRBV5-4 and TRBJ2-5, the full variable domain reads ETGVTQSPTHLIKTRGQQVTLRCSSQSGHNTVSWYQQALGQGPQFIFQYYREEENGRGNFPPRFSGLQFPNYSSELNVNALELDDSALYLCASSGEVRGPQETQYFGPGTRLLVL.

This clone was seen just once. The genes are TRBV5-8 and TRBJ1-5; 8 bases map to TRBD1. CDR1 SGHTS and CDR2 YDEGEE come from the germline V gene. The length of the CDR3 is 13 residues. Germline trimming cut 4 bases from V and 6 bases from J; bases unmatched to any gene: 3. CDR3 nucleotide sequence: TGTGCCAGCAGCATCGACAGGGGTCAGCCCCAGCATTTT. Residues: CASSIDRGQPQHF. Filled out from reference TRBV5-8 and TRBJ1-5, the complete variable domain reads EAGVTQSPTHLIKTRGQQATLRCSPISGHTSVYWYQQALGLGLQFLLWYDEGEERNRGNFPPRFSGRQFPNYSSELNVNALELEDSALYLCASSIDRGQPQHFGDGTRLSIL.

The chain has TRBV30 and TRBJ1-3; D remains unclear. The CDR3 loop spans 15 amino acids. Germline CDR1 reads GTSNPN; CDR2 reads SVGIG (reference sequence). Between the trimmed V and J ends, which lost 0 bases and 1 base, there was a span of 10 bases. This CDR3 is CAWSVGSGSGNTIYF. The CDR3 DNA reads as TGTGCCTGGAGTGTTGGATCGGGATCTGGAAACACCATATATTTT.

The chain uses TRBV18 and TRBJ1-2, with D unresolved. V dropped 6 bases and J dropped 4 bases, with 15 bases sitting between them. The CDR3 consists of 14 residues. Looked up from germline, CDR1 is KGHSH and CDR2 is LQKENI. The CDR3 region is CASSPGEGSYGYTF. The CDR3 nucleotides read TGTGCCAGCTCCCCCGGTGAGGGTAGCTATGGCTACACCTTC.

This chain connects TRBV19 to TRBJ2-5; the D gene is possibly TRBD1 (5 bases). Germline V gene data show CDR1 as LNHDA and CDR2 as SQIVND (reference sequence). CDR3 length: 14 amino acids. V was clipped by 3 bases and J by 0 bases, with 8 bases between them. The CDR3, as DNA: TGTGCCAGTAGTATGGCAGGGTACCAAGAGACCCAGTACTTC. This translates into CASSMAGYQETQYF.

This chain uses TRBV28 with TRBJ1-3; D uncertain. Germline assignment: CDR1 MDHEN and CDR2 SYDVKM. The CDR3 consists of 10 residues. Trimming shortened V by 11 bases and J by 7 bases, and 9 bases separated the two germline ends. The CDR3 protein is CASGWNTIYF. DNA for the CDR3: TGTGCCTCCGGTTGGAACACCATATATTTT.

The chain links TRBV28 to TRBJ2-7, with D perhaps matching TRBD2 (6 bases). This CDR3 comprises 15 residues. Between the trimmed V and J ends, which lost 5 bases and 7 bases, there was a span of 21 bases. Germline CDR1 and CDR2: MDHEN and SYDVKM. The CDR3 DNA reads TGTGCCAGCAGTCTAAGACTAGGGAGAGGTCGGGAGCAGTACTTC. Amino acid sequence: CASSLRLGRGREQYF.

In its sample, this clone was seen once. The chain has TRBV7-8 and TRBJ2-1, with TRBD2 matching 13 bases. CDR1 is SGHVS, CDR2 FQNEAQ, per germline. The CDR3 has 15 amino acids. The J segment lost 7 bases and the V segment lost 5 bases, leaving 5 bases of the junction unmatched. CDR3 coding DNA: TGTGCCAGCAGCCTGGGACTAGCGGGGAGTAATGAGCAGTTCTTC. This gives the protein CASSLGLAGSNEQFF.

The table lists this clone with a few counts. The J gene is TRBJ1-1, the V gene TRBV6-6, with TRBD1 as a possible D gene (5 bases). V lost 10 bases to trimming and J lost 5 bases, with 17 bases between them. This CDR3 contains 13 residues. The germline gives CDR1 MNHNY, CDR2 SVGAGI (reference sequence). The CDR3 nucleotides are TGTGCCACCCGGAGGGAGAGGGGAACTGAAGCTTTCTTT. It encodes CATRRERGTEAFF.

The chain recombines TRBV9 with TRBJ2-1, with D possibly TRBD1 on 6 matching bases. The CDR3 is 15 residues long. V lost 0 bases, J lost 4 bases, and 11 bases lay in between. In germline, CDR1 is SGDLS, CDR2 YYNGEE. The CDR3 DNA follows: TGTGCCAGCAGCGTAGAACAGGGAAGTTACAATGAGCAGTTCTTC. Translating it yields CASSVEQGSYNEQFF. The full variable domain, with the rest looked up from reference TRBV9 and TRBJ2-1, is DSGVTQTPKHLITATGQRVTLRCSPRSGDLSVYWYQQSLDQGLQFLIQYYNGEERAKGNILERFSAQQFPDLHSELNLSSLELGDSALYFCASSVEQGSYNEQFFGPGTRLTVL.

The chain is built from TRBV6-1 and TRBJ2-7; 7 bases are shared with TRBD1. CDR3 length equals 18 residues. In germline, CDR1 is MNHNS, CDR2 SASEGT. V shed 0 bases and J 0 bases; nucleotides not matched to a gene: 11. The CDR3 region is CASSEARLTGSLSYEQYF. CDR3 coding DNA: TGTGCCAGCAGTGAAGCCCGTCTGACAGGGTCCCTCTCCTACGAGCAGTACTTC.

The chain joins TRBV7-8 to TRBJ1-1, with D uncertain. Germline-derived CDR1 and CDR2 are SGHVS and FQNEAQ. The CDR3 extends over 12 amino acids. V lost 5 bases, J lost 1 base, and 5 bases lay in between. The chain's CDR3 is CASSTGNTEAFF. CDR3 coding DNA: TGTGCCAGCAGCACCGGGAACACTGAAGCTTTCTTT.

V gene TRBV11-2 combines with J gene TRBJ2-3, with 10 bases fitting TRBD2. Germline-derived CDR1 and CDR2 are SGHAT and FQNNGV. The ends lost 7 bases at V and 2 bases at J; junction bases unmatched: 6. This CDR3 spans 15 amino acids. The CDR3 nucleotides are TGTGCCAGCAAGGGTCTAGCGGGGGTCACAGATACGCAGTATTTT. It encodes CASKGLAGVTDTQYF.

The chain joins TRBV5-8 to TRBJ2-7, with D perhaps TRBD1 (8 bases). Germline CDR1 reads SGHTS; CDR2 reads YDEGEE. With 10 bases removed from V and 6 bases from J, the gap between germline ends came to 14 bases. CDR3 length equals 11 residues. The CDR3 loop reads CASQGGGEQYF. The CDR3 DNA follows: TGTGCCTCACAGGGGGGGGGCGAGCAGTACTTC.

This sequence joins TRBV23-1 and TRBJ1-2; 7 bases are a match to TRBD1. TRBV23-1 is labeled an ORF, and its function is uncertain. The CDR3 runs 15 residues. V was pared by 2 bases and J by 3 bases, with 6 bases of the junction left unmatched. The CDR3, as DNA: TGCGCCAGCAGTCAACCGGGACAGACCTACTATGGCTACACCTTC. This gives the protein CASSQPGQTYYGYTF.